Listed below are T cell receptor beta chains from one sample, sequenced in a study of T-cell reconstitution after alpha-beta-depleted transplantation in children. TCRdb passed the PCR reads through MiXCR, listing each CDR3 protein once. The data show over 400,000 distinct CDR3 sequences, with approximately 41% seen just once and roughly 27% held by the top ten. The sample was PBMCs, taken before TCRalphabeta/CD19-depleted stem cell transplant. The receptors were sampled from a girl aged 2-10 years with aplastic anemia, due to receive a stem cell transplant. Both conserved end residues are part of each CDR3. The order of the fields is V gene, J gene, clone size, D gene, CDR3 protein, CDR3 DNA. D genes are given only for firm matches. For some rows the clone size is stated as once, few or many, or as a class when expanded; others skip it.

TRBV20-1	TRBJ2-7	.	.	CSAPLGGSRAYEQYF	TGCAGTGCCCCCCTAGGCGGCTCCCGCGCCTACGAGCAGTACTTC
TRBV3-1	TRBJ2-2	many	.	CASSQVFSTGELFF	TGTGCCAGCAGCCAAGTATTTAGCACCGGGGAGCTGTTTTTT
TRBV20-1	TRBJ2-1	.	.	CSARSGYNEQFF	TGCAGTGCTAGGAGCGGATACAATGAGCAGTTCTTC
TRBV4-2	TRBJ2-1	many	TRBD1	CASRPGTGSYNEQFF	TGTGCCAGCCGACCGGGGACAGGCTCCTACAATGAGCAGTTCTTC
TRBV5-1	TRBJ2-1	few	.	CASSSTPRSSYNEQFF	TGCGCCAGCAGCTCGACCCCCCGGAGCTCCTACAATGAGCAGTTCTTC
TRBV29-1	TRBJ2-3	many	.	CSGIGNSDTQYF	TGCAGCGGAATCGGGAATTCAGATACGCAGTATTTT
TRBV7-2	TRBJ1-5	few	.	CASSSSDRQPQHF	TGTGCCAGCAGCTCATCAGACAGGCAGCCCCAGCATTTT
TRBV20-1	TRBJ2-7	.	.	CSAVSGTQYEQYF	TGCAGTGCTGTATCCGGGACACAATACGAGCAGTACTTC
TRBV20-1	TRBJ2-1	.	.	CSASYRGRSYNEQFF	TGCAGTGCTAGTTACCGGGGGAGGTCGTACAATGAGCAGTTCTTC
TRBV15	TRBJ2-3	.	.	CATSRDRYLGDTQYF	TGTGCCACCAGCAGAGATCGATATTTGGGAGATACGCAGTATTTT
TRBV20-1	TRBJ2-3	.	.	CSARDGTDTQYF	TGCAGTGCTAGAGACGGGACAGATACGCAGTATTTT
TRBV6-2/TRBV6-3	TRBJ1-1	.	.	CASSYGTMNTEAFF	TGTGCCAGCAGTTACGGGACAATGAACACTGAAGCTTTCTTT
TRBV6-2/TRBV6-3	TRBJ2-3	.	TRBD2	CASSYTGGLARDTQYF	TGTGCCAGCAGTTACACCGGGGGACTAGCGCGAGATACGCAGTATTTT
TRBV6-1	TRBJ2-3	.	TRBD1	CASSGYRDRKDTQYF	TGTGCCAGCAGCGGCTACCGGGACAGGAAAGATACGCAGTATTTT
TRBV7-9	TRBJ2-5	.	.	CASSSLQETQYF	TGTGCCAGCAGCTCGTTACAAGAGACCCAGTACTTC
TRBV4-2	TRBJ2-2	few	.	CASSQDGDSAGELFF	TGTGCCAGCAGCCAAGATGGGGACTCCGCCGGGGAGCTGTTTTTT
TRBV5-1	TRBJ2-7	.	TRBD1	CASRDGTGPYEQYF	TGCGCCAGCAGAGACGGGACAGGGCCCTACGAGCAGTACTTC
TRBV6-2/TRBV6-3	TRBJ2-3	.	.	CASSYLGSGPDTQYF	TGTGCCAGCAGTTATCTGGGGAGTGGGCCAGATACGCAGTATTTT
TRBV21-1	TRBJ2-2	few	.	CARLTRANTGELFF	TGTGCCCGACTGACACGCGCGAACACCGGGGAGCTGTTTTTT
TRBV20-1	TRBJ2-4	once	.	CSANLVLGIQYF	TGCAGTGCGAACTTAGTACTAGGGATTCAGTACTTC
TRBV3-1	TRBJ2-3	many	TRBD2	CASSPKPGGSSKDTQYF	TGTGCCAGCAGCCCAAAACCCGGCGGGAGTAGTAAAGATACGCAGTATTTT
TRBV6-5	TRBJ1-5	few	TRBD1	CASSYLGQGHQPQHF	TGTGCCAGCAGTTACCTGGGACAGGGTCATCAGCCCCAGCATTTT
TRBV29-1	TRBJ2-7	.	.	CSVEGGHLASEQYF	TGCAGCGTGGAGGGCGGACATCTTGCGAGTGAGCAGTACTTC
TRBV6-2/TRBV6-3	TRBJ2-2	few	TRBD2	CASSLPGLAGPGTGELFF	TGTGCCAGCAGTCTCCCCGGGCTAGCGGGGCCCGGGACCGGGGAGCTGTTTTTT
TRBV5-8	TRBJ1-1	many	TRBD1	CASSYNGQGNTEAFF	TGTGCCAGCAGCTACAACGGACAGGGGAACACTGAAGCTTTCTTT
TRBV20-1	TRBJ2-7	.	.	CSASGESFDEQYF	TGCAGTGCTAGCGGAGAATCGTTCGACGAGCAGTACTTC
TRBV7-7	TRBJ2-5	.	.	CASSLNYQVTQYF	TGTGCCAGCAGCTTAAACTACCAAGTCACCCAGTACTTC
TRBV10-1	TRBJ2-1	.	TRBD2	CASSEPGGPYNEQFF	TGCGCCAGCAGTGAGCCGGGAGGGCCCTACAATGAGCAGTTCTTC
TRBV5-5	TRBJ2-5	.	TRBD2	CASSLTRGLVRETQYF	TGTGCCAGCAGCCTCACAAGGGGACTAGTGCGCGAGACCCAGTACTTC
TRBV20-1	TRBJ2-1	.	.	CSAVQGVYEQFF	TGCAGTGCTGTACAGGGAGTCTATGAGCAGTTCTTC
TRBV5-5	TRBJ2-3	few	.	CASSSTLGDTQYF	TGTGCCAGCAGCTCTACGTTGGGGGATACGCAGTATTTT
TRBV20-1	TRBJ2-2	.	TRBD2	CSATTSGSLPGTGELFF	TGCAGTGCGACGACTAGCGGGAGCCTCCCGGGTACCGGGGAGCTGTTTTTT
TRBV20-1	TRBJ2-7	once	.	CSADRRDRYEQYF	TGCAGTGCCGACCGGCGCGACCGCTACGAGCAGTACTTC
TRBV10-3	TRBJ2-3	.	.	CAISESGERTDTQYF	TGTGCCATCAGTGAGTCGGGAGAGCGCACAGATACGCAGTATTTT
TRBV20-1	TRBJ1-4	.	TRBD1	CSAGTAGSSEKLFF	TGCAGTGCAGGGACAGCCGGCTCGTCTGAAAAACTGTTTTTT
TRBV20-1	TRBJ2-7	.	.	CSARASFSYEQYF	TGCAGTGCTAGAGCAAGCTTCTCCTACGAGCAGTACTTC
TRBV28	TRBJ2-5	.	.	CASSFAIDRETQYF	TGTGCCAGCAGTTTCGCGATCGACCGAGAGACCCAGTACTTC
TRBV7-9	TRBJ2-1	many	TRBD2	CASSLARLALEQFF	TGTGCCAGCAGCTTAGCCCGACTAGCCCTTGAGCAGTTCTTC
TRBV7-2	TRBJ1-1	many	.	CASSWGTEAFF	TGTGCCAGCAGCTGGGGAACTGAAGCTTTCTTT
TRBV9	TRBJ2-3	.	.	CASSVEAPGTQYF	TGTGCCAGCAGCGTCGAAGCACCAGGTACGCAGTATTTT
TRBV5-1	TRBJ2-7	.	.	CASMRDTSYEQYF	TGCGCCAGCATGAGGGACACTTCCTACGAGCAGTACTTC
TRBV20-1	TRBJ2-5	.	TRBD2	CSAAGGGTQETQYF	TGCAGTGCAGCGGGCGGGGGGACCCAAGAGACCCAGTACTTC
TRBV20-1	TRBJ1-1	.	.	CSARVGVNTEAFF	TGCAGTGCTAGAGTAGGGGTTAACACTGAAGCTTTCTTT
TRBV12-3/TRBV12-4	TRBJ2-7	many	TRBD2	CASSSTGTSGYEQYF	TGTGCCAGCAGTTCCACCGGGACTAGCGGTTACGAGCAGTACTTC
TRBV7-7	TRBJ2-3	.	TRBD2	CASSQGLAGATDTQYF	TGTGCCAGCAGCCAAGGACTAGCGGGGGCCACAGATACGCAGTATTTT
TRBV15	TRBJ2-4	.	TRBD1	CASSRDSKNIQYF	TGTGCCAGCTCAAGGGACAGCAAAAACATTCAGTACTTC
TRBV12-3/TRBV12-4	TRBJ2-7	few	.	CASSRLETYEQYF	TGTGCCAGCAGTCGACTAGAAACCTACGAGCAGTACTTC
TRBV5-1	TRBJ1-2	.	.	CASSSTVTNGYPF	TGCGCCAGCAGTTCAACAGTAACGAATGGCTACCCCTTC
TRBV7-8	TRBJ2-3	.	.	CASSLESLGGHTQYF	TGTGCCAGCAGCTTAGAATCCCTTGGGGGGCACACGCAGTATTTT
TRBV2	TRBJ2-1	.	.	CASSSDASSYNEQSF	TGTGCCAGCAGTTCGGACGCTAGCTCCTACAATGAGCAGTCCTTC